This TCR beta chain was identified during a study of blood T cell repertoires in COVID-19. Per germline, CDR1 SGHDN and CDR2 FVKESK. The trim removed 4 bases at V and 4 bases at J, leaving 16 bases unmatched. The CDR3 contains 18 residues. In the authors' workflow: Counts of nucleated cells, estimated from reference gene primer amplification, were obtained. Assay: immunoSEQ multiplex PCR; the TCRdb copy retains only in-frame clones and omits some. Clonal size and the V and J genes are those of that table, whereas D and trimming came from the DNA. The sample lists about 480,000 clones, 85% to 90% occurring once.

This TCR came from a woman younger than 45 with acute or convalescent COVID-19. The rearrangement uses TRBV14 and TRBJ2-3; 8 bases agree with TRBD2. The material sequenced was peripheral blood. The chain's CDR3 is CASSRRSAGGASSDTQYF. The CDR3 bases are TGTGCCAGCAGCCGTCGATCGGCCGGGGGGGCGTCGTCAGATACGCAGTATTTT.